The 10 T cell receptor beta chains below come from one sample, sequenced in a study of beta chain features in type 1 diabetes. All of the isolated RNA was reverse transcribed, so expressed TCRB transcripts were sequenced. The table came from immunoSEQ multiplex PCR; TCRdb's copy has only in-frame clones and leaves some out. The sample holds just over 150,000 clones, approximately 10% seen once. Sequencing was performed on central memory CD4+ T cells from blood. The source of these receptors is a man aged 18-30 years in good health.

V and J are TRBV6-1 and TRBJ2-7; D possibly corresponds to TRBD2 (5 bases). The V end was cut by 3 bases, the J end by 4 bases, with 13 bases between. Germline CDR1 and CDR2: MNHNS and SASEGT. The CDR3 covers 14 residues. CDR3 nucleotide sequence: TGTGCCAGCAGTGACCGAGGGCATGGATACGAGCAGTACTTC. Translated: CASSDRGHGYEQYF.

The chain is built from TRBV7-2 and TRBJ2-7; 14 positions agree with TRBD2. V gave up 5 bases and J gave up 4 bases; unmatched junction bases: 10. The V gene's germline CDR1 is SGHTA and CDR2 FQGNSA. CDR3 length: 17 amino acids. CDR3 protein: CASSPSLRTSGGYEQYF. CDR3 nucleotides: TGTGCCAGCAGCCCTTCCCTCAGGACTAGCGGGGGGTACGAGCAGTACTTC.

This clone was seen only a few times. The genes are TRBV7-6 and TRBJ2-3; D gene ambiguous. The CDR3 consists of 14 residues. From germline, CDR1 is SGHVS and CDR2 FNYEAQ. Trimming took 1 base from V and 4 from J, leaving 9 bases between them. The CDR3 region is CASSLGSGPDTQYF. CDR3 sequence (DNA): TGTGCCAGCAGCTTAGGCTCAGGCCCAGATACGCAGTATTTT.

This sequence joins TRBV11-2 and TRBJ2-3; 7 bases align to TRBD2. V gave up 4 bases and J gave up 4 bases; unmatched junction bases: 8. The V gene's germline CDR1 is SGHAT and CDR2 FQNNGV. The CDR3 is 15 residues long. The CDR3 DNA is TGTGCCAGCAGCTCCAGAGCGGGAATTGCAGATACGCAGTATTTT. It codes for CASSSRAGIADTQYF.

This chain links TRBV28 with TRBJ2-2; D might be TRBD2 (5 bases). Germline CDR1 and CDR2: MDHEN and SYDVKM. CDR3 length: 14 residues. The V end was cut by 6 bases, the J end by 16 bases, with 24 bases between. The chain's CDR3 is CASSYSRGVGSPFF. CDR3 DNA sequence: TGTGCCAGCAGCTACAGCCGGGGTGTGGGGAGTCCGTTTTTT.

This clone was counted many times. The CDR3 here is CASSINSGRAQFF. In nucleotides, the CDR3 is TGTGCCAGCAGCATAAATAGCGGGAGGGCCCAGTTCTTC. The chain carries TRBV7-3 and TRBJ2-1, with 11 nucleotides matching TRBD2. CDR1 and CDR2 from the germline V gene are SGHTA and FQGTGA. Unmatched junction bases numbered 7, after V lost 5 bases and J lost 13 bases. The CDR3 consists of 13 residues.

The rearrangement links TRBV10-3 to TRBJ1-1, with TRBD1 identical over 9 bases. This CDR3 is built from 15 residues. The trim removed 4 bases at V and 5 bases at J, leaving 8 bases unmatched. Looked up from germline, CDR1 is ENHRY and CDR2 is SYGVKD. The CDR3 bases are TGTGCCATCAGTGTCCCCGGGACAGGGAGGACTGAAGCTTTCTTT. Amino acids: CAISVPGTGRTEAFF.

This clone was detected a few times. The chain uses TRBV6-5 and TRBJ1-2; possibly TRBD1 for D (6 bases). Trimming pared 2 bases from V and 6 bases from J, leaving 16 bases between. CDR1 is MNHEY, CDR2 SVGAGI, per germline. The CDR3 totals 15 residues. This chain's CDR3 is CASSYRPGNRDGYTF. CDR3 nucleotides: TGTGCCAGCAGTTACCGGCCTGGGAACAGGGATGGCTACACCTTC.

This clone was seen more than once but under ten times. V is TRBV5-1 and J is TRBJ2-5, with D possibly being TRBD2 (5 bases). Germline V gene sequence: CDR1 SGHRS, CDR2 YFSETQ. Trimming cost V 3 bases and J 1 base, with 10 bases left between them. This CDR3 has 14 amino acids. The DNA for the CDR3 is TGCGCCAGCAGCTCCCTGACTACCCAAGAGACCCAGTACTTC. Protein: CASSSLTTQETQYF.

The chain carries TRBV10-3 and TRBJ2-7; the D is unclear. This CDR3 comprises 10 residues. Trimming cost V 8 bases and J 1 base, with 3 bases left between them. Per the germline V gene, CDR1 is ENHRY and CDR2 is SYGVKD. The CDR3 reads CAIGSYEQYF. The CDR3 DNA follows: TGTGCCATCGGGTCCTACGAGCAGTACTTC.